The T cell receptor (beta chain) described here comes from a study of T cells in Graves' hyperthyroidism and ophthalmopathy. The J segment lost 3 bases and the V segment lost 5 bases, leaving 7 bases of the junction unmatched. The CDR3 runs to 15 residues. From germline, CDR1 is DFQATT and CDR2 SNEGSKA (reference sequence). The study defined stable Graves' hyperthyroidism as no ophthalmopathy progression within 18 months. Patients were aged 18 to 65, had disease duration under 2 months, and had newly diagnosed hyperthyroidism. From RNA transcripts, TCR beta CDR3 regions were amplified. The HTBI set primed first-round TCR CDR3 RT-PCR. Using its own MiXCR run on the multiplex PCR reads, TCRdb lists one record per CDR3 protein. The sample has fewer than 250,000 distinct CDR3 sequences; 17% are singletons. This clonotype was seen only a few times.

The rearrangement uses TRBV20-1 and TRBJ1-3, with 10 bases aligning to TRBD1. The sample consisted of blood. This clonotype originated in a man in his fifties with Graves' hyperthyroidism. The CDR3 sequence is CSARTGGIGGNTIYF. CDR3 DNA sequence: TGCAGTGCTCGGACAGGGGGTATCGGTGGAAACACCATATATTTT.